This T cell receptor (beta chain) was obtained from a study of graft-versus-host responses after intestinal transplantation. Study overall: Grafts that recipients had were multivisceral, liver-intestinal, or isolated intestinal transplants. Tacrolimus and steroids were given for three to four years to all recipients after anti-thymocyte globulin induction.

A remark on this clone: Its target is not known.

Profiling relied on immunoSEQ multiplex PCR, and the TCRdb table lists in-frame clones only, not all of them. The sample carries about 86,000 clones, 88% recorded once. Study findings and constraints: Early post-transplant falls in HvG clones accompanied the peak levels of circulating GvH clones. The recipient marrow held GvH clones, and some of them showed up first in ileum or blood.

Per the germline V gene, CDR1 is LGHNA and CDR2 is YSLEER. Trimming removed 3 bases at V and 0 bases at J, with 18 bases between. The CDR3 is made up of 18 amino acids. The genes are TRBV4-3 and TRBJ2-4, with a possible D match to TRBD2 (5 bases). Material: unstimulated CD4+ T cells sorted from spleen or lymph node cells, obtained before transplant. The sequence was collected from a human donor who was the organ donor for an intestinal transplant. The CDR3 DNA is TGCGCCAGCAGCCACAGGCCGGGTGGCAGCGGAGCCAAAAACATTCAGTACTTC. This codes for CASSHRPGGSGAKNIQYF.